The rows below give T cell receptor beta chains drawn from one sample of a study of beta chain features in type 1 diabetes. The repertoire was sequenced with immunoSEQ multiplex PCR; TCRdb's copy has only in-frame clones and lacks some. The data show hundreds of thousands of clones, around 15% seen once. What was sequenced was naive CD4+ T cells from blood. These receptors came from a man in his late teens or twenties in good health. CDR3s include the opening cysteine and the closing phenylalanine or tryptophan. Some rows have no size entry. The others give once, few or many, or a class for an expanded clone.

v_gene: TRBV5-1
abundance: NA
j_gene: TRBJ2-2
CDR3aa: CASSATSGNTGELFF

v_gene: TRBV28
abundance: NA
j_gene: TRBJ1-1
CDR3aa: CASRQGGTEAFF

v_gene: TRBV7-3
abundance: few
j_gene: TRBJ1-5
CDR3aa: CASSRDRDQPQHF

v_gene: TRBV11-2
abundance: NA
j_gene: TRBJ2-7
CDR3aa: CASSLPGTYEQYF

v_gene: TRBV29-1
abundance: NA
j_gene: TRBJ2-7
CDR3aa: CSVQGSSYEQYF

v_gene: TRBV28
abundance: few
j_gene: TRBJ1-2
CDR3aa: CASSLTQSNYGYTF

v_gene: TRBV9
abundance: once
j_gene: TRBJ2-1
CDR3aa: CASSAGTGGLSNNEQFF

v_gene: TRBV7-2
abundance: NA
j_gene: TRBJ1-2
CDR3aa: CASSLLSTGLRGYTF

v_gene: TRBV7-8
abundance: few
j_gene: TRBJ1-2
CDR3aa: CASSPQKNYGYTF

v_gene: TRBV4-2
abundance: NA
j_gene: TRBJ1-2
CDR3aa: CASSPPHPGRNYGYTF

v_gene: TRBV5-1
abundance: NA
j_gene: TRBJ2-5
CDR3aa: CASSPGTPSVETQYF

v_gene: TRBV28
abundance: few
j_gene: TRBJ1-6
CDR3aa: CASNWPRPSNSPLHF

v_gene: TRBV5-1
abundance: few
j_gene: TRBJ1-5
CDR3aa: CASSLQGGSNQPQHF

v_gene: TRBV6-5
abundance: few
j_gene: TRBJ2-4
CDR3aa: CASSRLQGPKNIQYF

v_gene: TRBV29-1
abundance: few
j_gene: TRBJ1-3
CDR3aa: CSVSGTTGNTIYF

v_gene: TRBV4-3
abundance: NA
j_gene: TRBJ1-2
CDR3aa: CASSPVGNYGYTF

v_gene: TRBV21-1
abundance: NA
j_gene: TRBJ1-1
CDR3aa: CASTLRTEAFF